Listed below are T cell receptor beta chains from one sample, sequenced in a study of shared clonotypes between healthy human individuals. Data came from immunoSEQ multiplex PCR; TCRdb stores just in-frame clones and leaves some out. This sample has approximately 1,500,000 clones, with 96% found just once. The sample consisted of naive CD4+ T cells sorted from blood. These receptor sequences come from a man aged 25 to 40 in good health. Both conserved end residues are part of each CDR3. Fields, in order: D gene, J gene, clone size, V gene, CDR3 protein, CDR3 DNA. D genes are given only for firm matches. Size is stated for part of the rows, as once, few or many counts, or as a class when the clone is expanded.

NA TRBJ1-2 once TRBV28 CASSLIGPNYGYTF TGTGCCAGCAGTTTGATAGGACCTAACTATGGCTACACCTTC
NA TRBJ2-7 NA TRBV7-9 CASSLGSGVGSYEQYF TGTGCCAGCAGCTTAGGTTCCGGGGTGGGCTCCTACGAGCAGTACTTC
NA TRBJ1-3 NA TRBV6-4 CASSDGSSGNTIYF TGTGCCAGCAGTGACGGCAGCTCTGGAAACACCATATATTTT
NA TRBJ2-2 NA TRBV5-4 CASSTPNTGELFF TGTGCCAGCAGCACCCCGAACACCGGGGAGCTGTTTTTT
NA TRBJ2-7 NA TRBV5-1 CASSPDDSYEQYF TGCGCCAGCAGCCCGGATGACAGCTACGAGCAGTACTTC
NA TRBJ1-1 NA TRBV9 CASSVRGGNTEAFF TGTGCCAGCAGCGTCAGGGGTGGGAACACTGAAGCTTTCTTT
TRBD1 TRBJ1-2 NA TRBV2 CASRPFGTGWRGYTF TGTGCCAGCAGGCCCTTCGGGACAGGGTGGCGTGGCTACACCTTC
TRBD1 TRBJ2-5 NA TRBV27 CASSQDRGYQETQYF TGTGCCAGCAGTCAAGACAGGGGATATCAAGAGACCCAGTACTTC
NA TRBJ1-5 NA TRBV28 CASSFGSIGGSQKAQHF TGTGCCAGCAGTTTCGGTTCTATCGGGGGTAGTCAAAAGGCCCAGCATTTT
NA TRBJ2-5 NA TRBV5-1 CASSHRTVQETQYF TGCGCCAGCAGCCATAGGACAGTTCAAGAGACCCAGTACTTC
NA TRBJ1-2 NA TRBV7-9 CASSLEPFLYGYTF TGTGCCAGCAGCTTAGAACCGTTTCTCTATGGCTACACCTTC
NA TRBJ1-1 NA TRBV5-5 CASSGTGTNTEAFF TGTGCCAGCAGCGGCACAGGGACGAACACTGAAGCTTTCTTT
NA TRBJ1-1 NA TRBV27 CASSLSLTIPNTEAFF TGTGCCAGCAGTTTATCGCTCACCATACCGAACACTGAAGCTTTCTTT
NA TRBJ1-5 few TRBV19 CASSMFNQPQHF TGTGCCAGTAGTATGTTCAATCAGCCCCAGCATTTT
NA TRBJ2-3 once TRBV11-2 CASTTTDTQYF TGTGCCAGCACCACTACGGATACGCAGTATTTT
TRBD1 TRBJ1-2 NA TRBV28 CASSSPGGLYDYTF TGTGCCAGCAGTTCCCCAGGGGGCCTCTATGATTACACCTTC
NA TRBJ2-7 NA TRBV2 CASSEQRASYEQYF TGTGCCAGCAGTGAACAGCGGGCCTCCTACGAGCAGTACTTC
TRBD2 TRBJ2-7 NA TRBV28 CASKGHGAFLAGGSEQYF TGTGCCAGCAAGGGGCACGGGGCTTTTTTAGCGGGAGGCTCCGAGCAGTACTTC
TRBD1 TRBJ1-5 NA TRBV28 CATRAGGRGSNQPQHF TGTGCCACCCGGGCAGGGGGCCGGGGAAGCAATCAGCCCCAGCATTTT
TRBD1 TRBJ2-1 NA TRBV10-3 CAISEFGTGQNEQFF TGTGCCATCAGTGAATTCGGGACAGGGCAGAATGAGCAGTTCTTC
NA TRBJ2-7 NA TRBV28 CASSLISEQYF TGTGCCAGCAGTTTAATCAGCGAGCAGTACTTC
NA TRBJ2-2 once TRBV11-2 CASSLGVFIGDKNTGELFF TGTGCCAGCAGCTTAGGGGTTTTCATTGGGGACAAGAACACCGGGGAGCTGTTTTTT
NA TRBJ2-1 NA TRBV11-2 CASSSRKGQNSYNEQFF TGTGCCAGCAGCTCAAGGAAAGGACAGAACTCCTACAATGAGCAGTTCTTC
NA TRBJ1-1 NA TRBV18 CASWGGETEAFF TGTGCCAGCTGGGGGGGGGAAACTGAAGCTTTCTTT
NA TRBJ2-7 NA TRBV9 CASSPGPDRYEQYF TGTGCCAGCAGCCCCGGCCCGGACCGATACGAGCAGTACTTC
NA TRBJ1-4 NA TRBV11-1 CASSLQSEKLFF TGTGCCAGCAGCTTACAGAGTGAAAAACTGTTTTTT
NA TRBJ1-1 NA TRBV5-5 CASSSAKGASTEAFF TGTGCCAGCAGCTCCGCAAAGGGCGCCAGCACTGAAGCTTTCTTT
NA TRBJ2-1 NA TRBV4-3 CASSQDRTGEQFF TGCGCCAGCAGCCAAGATAGGACGGGTGAGCAGTTCTTC
TRBD2 TRBJ2-7 NA TRBV6-5 CASTPAGLPYEQYF TGTGCCAGCACCCCAGCGGGACTACCCTACGAGCAGTACTTC
TRBD1 TRBJ1-1 NA TRBV29-1 CSIRGPPMNTEAFF TGCTCAATAAGGGGGCCCCCTATGAACACTGAAGCTTTCTTT
NA TRBJ1-1 NA TRBV6-1 CASSEHHPSTDIRGAFF TGTGCCAGCAGTGAACATCACCCATCGACAGACATAAGGGGAGCTTTCTTT
NA TRBJ2-3 NA TRBV15 CATSRDQVAGARTDTQYF TGTGCCACCAGCAGAGATCAGGTAGCAGGGGCCCGCACAGATACGCAGTATTTT
TRBD1 TRBJ1-5 NA TRBV4-3 CASSQEVGQGNQPQHF TGCGCCAGCAGCCAAGAAGTGGGACAGGGCAATCAGCCCCAGCATTTT
NA TRBJ2-7 once TRBV2 CASSEAVITIEQYF TGTGCCAGCAGTGAAGCGGTCATAACCATCGAGCAGTACTTC
NA TRBJ2-7 NA TRBV5-1 CASSPSGVSLEQYF TGCGCCAGCAGCCCGTCGGGGGTGTCTTTGGAGCAGTACTTC
TRBD2 TRBJ2-5 NA TRBV4-3 CASNQEKAGGGKETQYF TGCGCCAGCAACCAAGAAAAAGCGGGAGGTGGTAAGGAGACCCAGTACTTC
NA TRBJ2-5 NA TRBV5-1 CASSLAASGETQYF TGCGCCAGCAGCTTGGCCGCGAGCGGGGAGACCCAGTACTTC
NA TRBJ1-1 once TRBV21-1 CASSKVGTPYTEAFF TGTGCCAGCAGCAAAGTCGGGACTCCCTACACTGAAGCTTTCTTT
TRBD1 TRBJ1-2 NA TRBV19 CASSGPGQGIDGYTF TGTGCCAGTAGTGGCCCCGGACAGGGTATTGACGGCTACACCTTC
NA TRBJ1-3 few TRBV5-1 CASSAGATHSGNTIYF TGCGCCAGCAGCGCCGGGGCCACCCACTCTGGAAACACCATATATTTT
NA TRBJ1-4 NA TRBV18 CASSPKAGQLFF TGTGCCAGCTCACCCAAGGCCGGCCAACTGTTTTTT
NA TRBJ2-7 NA TRBV19 CASSIVAAPYEQYF TGTGCCAGTAGTATAGTTGCGGCCCCCTACGAGCAGTACTTC
NA TRBJ2-5 NA TRBV15 CATSRASETQYF TGTGCCACCAGCAGAGCTAGCGAGACCCAGTACTTC
NA TRBJ1-1 NA TRBV6-5 CASSLAGGVFGTEAFF TGTGCCAGCAGTTTGGCAGGCGGGGTTTTCGGCACTGAAGCTTTCTTT
TRBD1 TRBJ1-4 NA TRBV7-9 CASSLGGTVGEKLFF TGTGCCAGCAGCTTAGGCGGGACAGTGGGCGAAAAACTGTTTTTT
NA TRBJ2-7 NA TRBV11-3 CASSLGRPTNEQYF TGTGCCAGCAGCTTAGGGCGGCCGACCAACGAGCAGTACTTC
NA TRBJ1-2 once TRBV10-3 CAISEVEVSKNSYGYTF TGTGCCATCAGTGAGGTTGAAGTCAGCAAAAATTCCTATGGCTACACCTTC